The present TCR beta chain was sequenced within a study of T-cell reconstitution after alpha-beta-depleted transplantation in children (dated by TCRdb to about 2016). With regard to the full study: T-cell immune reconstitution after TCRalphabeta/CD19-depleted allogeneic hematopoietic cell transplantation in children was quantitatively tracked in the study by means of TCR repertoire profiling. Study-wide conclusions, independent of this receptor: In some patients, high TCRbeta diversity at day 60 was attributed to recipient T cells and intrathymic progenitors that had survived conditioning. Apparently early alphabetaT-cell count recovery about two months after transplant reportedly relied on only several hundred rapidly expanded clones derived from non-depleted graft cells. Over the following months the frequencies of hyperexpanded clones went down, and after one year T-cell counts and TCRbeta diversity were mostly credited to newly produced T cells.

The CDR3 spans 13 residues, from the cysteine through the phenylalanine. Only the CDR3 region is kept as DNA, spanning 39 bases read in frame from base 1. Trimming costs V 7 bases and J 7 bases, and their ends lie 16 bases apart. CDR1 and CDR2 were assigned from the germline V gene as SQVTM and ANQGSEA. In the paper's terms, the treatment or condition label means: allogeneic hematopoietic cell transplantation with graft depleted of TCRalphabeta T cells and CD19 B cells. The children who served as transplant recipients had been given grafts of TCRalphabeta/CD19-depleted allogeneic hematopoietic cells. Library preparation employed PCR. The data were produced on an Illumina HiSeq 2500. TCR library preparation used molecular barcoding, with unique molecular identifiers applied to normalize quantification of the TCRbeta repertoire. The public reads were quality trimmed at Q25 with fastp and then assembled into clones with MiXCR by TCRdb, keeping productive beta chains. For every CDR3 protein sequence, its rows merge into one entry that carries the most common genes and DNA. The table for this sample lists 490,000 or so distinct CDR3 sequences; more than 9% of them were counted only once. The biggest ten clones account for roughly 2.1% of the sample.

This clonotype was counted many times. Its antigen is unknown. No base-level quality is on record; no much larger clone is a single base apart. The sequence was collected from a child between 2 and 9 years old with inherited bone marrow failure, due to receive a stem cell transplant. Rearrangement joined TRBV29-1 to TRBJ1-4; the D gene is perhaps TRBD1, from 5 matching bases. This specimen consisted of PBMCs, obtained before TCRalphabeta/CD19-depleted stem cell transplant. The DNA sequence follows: TGCAGCGCCCGGGGGATTGGGAGTGAAAAACTGTTTTTT. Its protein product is CSARGIGSEKLFF. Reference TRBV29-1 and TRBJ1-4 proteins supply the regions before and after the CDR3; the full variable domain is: SAVISQKPSRDICQRGTSLTIQCQVDSQVTMMFWYRQQPGQSLTLIATANQGSEATYESGFVIDKFPISRPNLTFSTLTVSNMSPEDSSIYLCSARGIGSEKLFFGSGTQLSVL.